The 30 T cell receptor beta chains below were found in one sample sequenced in a study of radiotherapy plus CTLA-4 blockade in lung cancer. The assay was immunoSEQ multiplex PCR, and TCRdb's table has in-frame clones only and misses some. The sample has about 25,000 clones, 65% to 85% seen once. The source material was peripheral blood, sampled from a patient treated with radiotherapy plus ipilimumab. Receptors originate from a human donor with non-small cell lung cancer who had stable disease on radiotherapy plus ipilimumab.

The gene calls are TRBV27 and TRBJ2-3; D gene uncertain. Germline CDR1 MNHEY, CDR2 SMNVEV (reference sequence). The CDR3 length is 15 residues. Trimming stripped 7 bases from V and 5 bases from J, with 19 bases between. The CDR3 here is CASNHLWSSLDTQYF. The CDR3 DNA is TGTGCCAGCAACCACTTATGGAGCTCGCTAGATACGCAGTATTTT.

The CDR3 here is CASNGGMNTGELFF. The CDR3 DNA reads TGTGCCAGTAATGGGGGAATGAACACCGGGGAGCTGTTTTTT. This sequence joins TRBV19 and TRBJ2-2; D may be TRBD1 or TRBD2 (5 bases each). V lost 7 bases and J 1 base, leaving 10 bases between the germline ends. CDR1 LNHDA and CDR2 SQIVND come from the germline V gene (reference sequence). The CDR3 consists of 14 residues. Variable domain in full (rest from reference TRBV19 and TRBJ2-2): DGGITQSPKYLFRKEGQNVTLSCEQNLNHDAMYWYRQDPGQGLRLIYYSQIVNDFQKGDIAEGYSVSREKKESFPLTVTSAQKNPTAFYLCASNGGMNTGELFFGEGSRLTVL.

The chain recombines TRBV6-5 with TRBJ1-5, with a tentative D call TRBD1 (5 bases). CDR3 size: 13 residues. The germline V gene has CDR1 MNHEY and CDR2 SVGAGI. The CDR3, as DNA: TGTCTTCCTCGAGGCAGGGAAAATCAGCCCCAGCATTTT. Protein product: CLPRGRENQPQHF.

The gene calls are TRBV29-1 and TRBJ2-2; 14 nucleotides agree with TRBD2. The V and J ends lost 7 bases and 4 bases, in that order; junction bases with no gene match: 20. The CDR3 is 20 residues long. In germline, CDR1 is SQVTM, CDR2 ANQGSEA. The CDR3 loop is CSARISGQGLAGASTGELFF. CDR3 nucleotides: TGCAGCGCTCGGATATCGGGACAGGGACTAGCGGGAGCCAGCACCGGGGAGCTGTTTTTT.

The chain is built from TRBV14 and TRBJ2-2, with TRBD2 matching 8 bases. CDR1 is SGHDN and CDR2 is FVKESK in the germline V gene. V gave up 5 bases and J gave up 1 base; unmatched junction bases: 6. The CDR3 length is 16 residues. The CDR3 nucleotides are TGTGCCAGCAGCTATACGGCGGGAGGGAACACCGGGGAGCTGTTTTTT. It specifies CASSYTAGGNTGELFF.

This clone was counted between two and nine times. The chain carries TRBV28 and TRBJ2-3; either TRBD1 or TRBD2 may fit D (5 bases each). Germline-derived CDR1 and CDR2 are MDHEN and SYDVKM. Between the trimmed V and J ends, which lost 4 bases and 4 bases, there was a span of 27 bases. The CDR3 extends over 19 amino acids. CDR3 nucleotide sequence: TGTGCCAGCAGTTCCCGAGGGCCGCGGACAAGGAGGCCGGCAGATACGCAGTATTTT. Its translation is CASSSRGPRTRRPADTQYF.

Written as DNA, the CDR3 is TGTGCCAGCAGCCCCGGAATCAGCGACAGGGAGGCCACAGATACGCAGTATTTT. It encodes CASSPGISDREATDTQYF. The chain carries TRBV14 and TRBJ2-3; D possibly corresponds to TRBD1 (7 bases). From germline, CDR1 is SGHDN and CDR2 FVKESK. The CDR3 is 18 residues long. Trimming stripped 4 bases from V and 2 bases from J, with 22 bases between.

This chain links TRBV7-2 with TRBJ2-5; no reliable D call. The CDR3 contains 12 residues. CDR1 is SGHTA, CDR2 FQGNSA, per germline. V was trimmed by 2 bases and J by 4 bases, leaving 5 bases between them. The DNA for the CDR3 is TGTGCCAGCAGCTTACCGGGAGAGACCCAGTACTTC. Its translation is CASSLPGETQYF.

V usage is TRBV11-3 and J usage is TRBJ2-5; no definite D call. With 6 bases removed from V and 2 bases from J, the gap between germline ends came to 10 bases. Germline values: CDR1 SGHNT, CDR2 YENEEA. The length of the CDR3 is 13 residues. The CDR3 sequence is CASRSQPQETQYF. Written as DNA, the CDR3 is TGTGCCAGCAGATCCCAGCCGCAAGAGACCCAGTACTTC.

The J gene is TRBJ1-2, the V gene TRBV7-9; D is possibly TRBD1 (5 bases). Germline V lookup: CDR1 SEHNR, CDR2 FQNEAQ (reference sequence). The CDR3 consists of 12 residues. V was clipped by 3 bases and J by 8 bases, with 10 bases between them. The CDR3 reads CASSFREFGYTF. CDR3 coding DNA: TGTGCCAGCAGCTTCAGGGAATTCGGCTACACCTTC.

This clone was recorded only once. The chain is built from TRBV19 and TRBJ1-5; 10 nucleotides agree with TRBD1. The CDR3 is 19 residues long. The V segment lost 8 bases and the J segment 2 bases; nucleotides outside the gene matches: 18. Germline CDR1 and CDR2: LNHDA and SQIVND (reference sequence). The CDR3 here is CASSTIPSGTGEGNQPQHF. The CDR3 DNA sequence: TGTGCCAGTTCGACCATTCCTTCCGGGACAGGGGAAGGCAATCAGCCCCAGCATTTT. The complete variable domain, with remaining parts taken from reference TRBV19 and TRBJ1-5, reads DGGITQSPKYLFRKEGQNVTLSCEQNLNHDAMYWYRQDPGQGLRLIYYSQIVNDFQKGDIAEGYSVSREKKESFPLTVTSAQKNPTAFYLCASSTIPSGTGEGNQPQHFGDGTRLSIL.

The chain carries TRBV5-1 and TRBJ1-3; the D gene is possibly TRBD1 (6 bases). The length of the CDR3 is 14 residues. Germline lookup yields CDR1 SGHRS and CDR2 YFSETQ. V gave up 1 base and J gave up 1 base, with 6 bases separating them. The CDR3 spells CASSLTGSGNTIYF. The CDR3 region has the DNA TGCGCCAGCAGCTTGACAGGGTCTGGAAACACCATATATTTT.

The chain is built from TRBV5-4 and TRBJ2-2; D gene uncertain. The V end lost 4 bases, the J end lost 0 bases, and 13 bases lay between the germline ends. The CDR3 length is 16 residues. In germline, CDR1 is SGHNT, CDR2 YYREEE (reference sequence). The CDR3 DNA sequence: TGTGCCAGCAGCCACTCCGGGTTATCGAACACCGGGGAGCTGTTTTTT. Translating it yields CASSHSGLSNTGELFF.

J is TRBJ2-1 and V is TRBV12-1; whether TRBD1, the table's D call, matches the DNA was not checked. TRBV12-1 is given as a pseudogene. The CDR3 runs to 13 residues. Here the CDR3 DNA reads TGTGCCAGCAGCCTTCTGGGGGCCACTGAGCAGTTCTTC. This encodes CASSLLGATEQFF.

The chain carries TRBV14 and TRBJ2-1, with 8 bases matching TRBD1. This CDR3 region has 15 residues. Germline V CDR1 and CDR2: SGHDN, FVKESK. Trimming took 1 base from V and 9 from J; bases not matched to a gene: 8. The CDR3 region is CASSQVWTGIGEQFF. DNA for the CDR3: TGTGCCAGCAGCCAAGTTTGGACAGGGATCGGTGAGCAGTTCTTC.

V usage is TRBV21-1 and J usage is TRBJ2-5. TRBV21-1 is annotated as a pseudogene. The CDR3 length is 11 residues. CDR3 sequence reads: CASSKKETQYF. CDR3 coding DNA: TGTGCCAGCAGCAAAAAGGAGACCCAGTACTTC.

The CDR3 loop is CASEDGEAFF. As DNA, the CDR3 is TGTGCCAGCGAGGACGGTGAAGCTTTCTTT. The V call is TRBV5-8, the J call TRBJ1-1, with D unresolved. The CDR3 sequence is 10 residues long. Germline CDR1 is SGHTS and CDR2 is YDEGEE. Trimming removed 7 bases at V and 7 bases at J, with 8 bases between. Full variable domain (outside the CDR3, taken from reference TRBV5-8 and TRBJ1-1): EAGVTQSPTHLIKTRGQQATLRCSPISGHTSVYWYQQALGLGLQFLLWYDEGEERNRGNFPPRFSGRQFPNYSSELNVNALELEDSALYLCASEDGEAFFGQGTRLTVV.

This sequence joins TRBV9 and TRBJ2-7; 10 bases match TRBD1. The V segment lost 0 bases and the J segment 6 bases; nucleotides outside the gene matches: 6. The length of the CDR3 is 15 residues. Germline CDR1 and CDR2: SGDLS and YYNGEE. As DNA, the CDR3 is TGTGCCAGCAGCGTAGCCAAGGACAGGGGGAGCGAGCAGTACTTC. The encoded protein is CASSVAKDRGSEQYF.

This clone was detected only a few times. The chain combines TRBV5-1 with TRBJ2-3; D possibly corresponds to TRBD2 (6 bases). The V end lost 3 bases, the J end lost 0 bases, and 20 bases lay between the germline ends. The CDR3 contains 18 residues. Germline assignment: CDR1 SGHRS and CDR2 YFSETQ. The CDR3 sequence is CASSYYPGTPSSTDTQYF. For the CDR3, the DNA is TGCGCCAGCAGCTATTATCCCGGGACTCCCTCTAGCACAGATACGCAGTATTTT.

The chain employs TRBV7-8 and TRBJ1-2, with 9 positions matching TRBD1. Germline CDR1 is SGHVS and CDR2 is FQNEAQ. The CDR3 sequence is 14 residues long. V lost 5 bases, J lost 5 bases, and 6 bases stayed unmatched. In DNA form, the CDR3 reads TGTGCCAGCAGCGCGGACAGGGGAGGGTATGGCTACACCTTC. This translates into CASSADRGGYGYTF.

The chain uses TRBV10-3 and TRBJ2-7, with no clear D. The V gene lost 3 bases and the J gene lost 6 bases, with 0 bases spanning the gap. Germline CDR1 is ENHRY and CDR2 is SYGVKD. The CDR3 contains 9 residues. Here the CDR3 reads CAISDEQYF. DNA for the CDR3: TGTGCCATCAGTGACGAGCAGTACTTC.

The genes are TRBV4-3 and TRBJ1-1; no firm D call. The CDR3 is 15 residues long. Germline CDR1 reads LGHNA; CDR2 reads YSLEER. Trimming cost V 0 bases and J 7 bases, with 15 bases left between them. The CDR3 sequence: CASSQEIKLGSEAFF. The CDR3 nucleotides are TGCGCCAGCAGCCAAGAAATCAAACTCGGGAGTGAAGCTTTCTTT.

This chain links TRBV10-3 with TRBJ2-7, with D possibly TRBD2 on 5 matching bases. CDR1 and CDR2 from the germline V gene are ENHRY and SYGVKD. V lost 4 bases and J 8 bases, leaving 18 bases between the germline ends. CDR3 length: 14 amino acids. The CDR3 DNA reads TGTGCCATCAGTGGTGGAATTCTGTCGGGGAAGCAGTACTTC. Translation gives CAISGGILSGKQYF.

The rearrangement links TRBV5-1 to TRBJ1-1; D remains ambiguous. V was clipped by 0 bases and J by 4 bases, with 7 bases between them. CDR1 SGHRS and CDR2 YFSETQ come from the germline V gene. The CDR3 is made up of 13 amino acids. The CDR3 loop is CASSLAIGTEAFF. The DNA of the CDR3 is TGCGCCAGCAGCTTGGCCATCGGCACTGAAGCTTTCTTT.

This clone was counted between two and nine times. The V and J genes are TRBV25-1 and TRBJ2-2; D is unresolved. The V end lost 6 bases, the J end lost 6 bases, and 17 bases lay between the germline ends. Germline CDR1 is MGHDK and CDR2 is SYGVNS. This CDR3 is 15 amino acids long. The CDR3 DNA is TGTGCCAGCAGCCGAAGGGCTGGGAATGCCGGGGAGCTGTTTTTT. It is translated as CASSRRAGNAGELFF.

About this clone: One end of the junction fails to match germline, which may point to a read error. V and J are TRBV7-7 and TRBJ2-5; D not certain. The V gene's germline CDR1 is SSHAT and CDR2 FNYEAQ (reference sequence). This CDR3 contains 14 residues. The CDR3 sequence: CASSFRKGQETQYF. As DNA, the CDR3 is TGTGCTAGCAGCTTCCGAAAAGGCCAAGAGACCCAGTACTTC.

V gene TRBV2 combines with J gene TRBJ2-1; D perhaps matches TRBD2 (6 bases). Germline V gene lookup returns CDR1 SNHLY and CDR2 FYNNEI. The CDR3 length is 14 residues. Trimming removed 6 bases from V and 0 bases from J, with 9 bases in between. CDR3 residues: CASSRGSSYNEQFF. CDR3 nucleotides: TGTGCCAGCAGCCGGGGGAGCTCCTACAATGAGCAGTTCTTC.

This clone was recorded once. The chain carries TRBV2 and TRBJ2-2; 8 nucleotides line up with TRBD2. V lost 11 bases to trimming and J lost 0 bases; unmatched junction nucleotides: 14. There are 17 residues in the CDR3. Per germline, CDR1 SNHLY and CDR2 FYNNEI. CDR3 amino acids: CAYRFSLAGPNTGELFF. The CDR3 region has the DNA TGTGCCTACAGGTTCTCCTTAGCGGGACCGAACACCGGGGAGCTGTTTTTT.

This clone has only one observation. The V gene is TRBV6-4, the J gene TRBJ2-4; 9 bases are shared with TRBD1. Trimming removed 2 bases from V and 0 bases from J; junction bases left unmatched: 2. Looked up from germline, CDR1 is MRHNA and CDR2 is SNTAGT. There are 16 residues in the CDR3. The CDR3 region has the DNA TGTGCCAGCAGTGACGGGACAGGGCTAGCCAAAAACATTCAGTACTTC. Amino acids: CASSDGTGLAKNIQYF.

V usage is TRBV5-4 and J usage is TRBJ1-2; D not certain. Between the trimmed V and J ends, which lost 1 base and 0 bases, there was a span of 4 bases. The CDR3 is 13 amino acids. Germline CDR1 is SGHNT and CDR2 is YYREEE (reference sequence). CDR3 sequence reads: CASSLKPNYGYTF. The CDR3 region has the DNA TGTGCCAGCAGCTTGAAGCCTAACTATGGCTACACCTTC.